This T cell receptor (beta chain) stems from a study of blood T cell repertoires in COVID-19. At the level of the study: Whether acute or convalescent, the COVID-19 samples came from the United States, Italy and Spain. Sample material is recorded as cDNA or gDNA derived from T cells, B-cell-depleted T cells, or PBMCs.

As processed by the authors: How many nucleated cells were present was estimated from reference gene primer amplification. The method was immunoSEQ multiplex PCR; TCRdb's version includes in-frame clones alone and lacks a portion of them. That table is the source of V, J and clone size, and D and trimming were worked out from the DNA. The sample records approximately 140,000 clones, approximately 80% being singletons. This CDR3 comprises 13 residues. In germline, CDR1 is SGHDN, CDR2 FVKESK. Trimming pared 4 bases from V and 3 bases from J, leaving 10 bases between. What was sequenced was peripheral blood. The sequence was collected from a human donor with acute or convalescent COVID-19. The donor label of this sample is uncertain. The genes are TRBV14 and TRBJ2-7; D is unresolved. This CDR3 is CASSRYRSYEQYF. The CDR3 nucleotides read TGTGCCAGCAGCCGATATAGAAGCTACGAGCAGTACTTC.